Each of the 3 T cell receptor beta chains below was sequenced from the same sample in a study of early T cells in non-severe SARS-CoV-2 infection. MiXCR, run by TCRdb on the 5' RACE reads, gives a single entry per CDR3 protein. Of 65,000 to 80,000 distinct CDR3 sequences in the sample, roughly 13% were seen once. The specimen was whole blood. These receptor sequences come from an adult who was a healthcare worker with PCR-confirmed SARS-CoV-2 infection or an uninfected control (not recorded which).

This clonotype occurred a few times. The V call is TRBV16, the J call TRBJ1-2; no reliable D call. The CDR3 consists of 12 residues. Germline CDR1 and CDR2: KGHSY and FQNENV. The V end was cut by 2 bases, the J end by 4 bases, with 5 bases between. For the CDR3, the DNA is TGTGCCAGCAGCCAAGAAGGCTATGGCTACACCTTC. This encodes CASSQEGYGYTF.

The V gene is TRBV12-3 or TRBV12-4, the J gene TRBJ2-5, with D perhaps assigned TRBD1 or TRBD2 (5 bases each). Between the trimmed V and J ends, which lost 8 bases and 0 bases, there was a span of 13 bases. This CDR3 has 14 residues. The CDR3, as DNA: TGTGCCAGCTCCCCCGGGGCGGACCAAGAGACCCAGTACTTC. Translation gives CASSPGADQETQYF.

This clonotype was observed a few times. This chain joins TRBV28 and TRBJ2-2; 7 nucleotides line up with TRBD2. CDR3 length equals 13 residues. CDR1 is MDHEN and CDR2 is SYDVKM in the germline V gene. J was trimmed by 0 bases and V by 10 bases; bases with no gene match: 2. CDR3 region: CATRGANTGELFF. The CDR3, as DNA: TGTGCCACCCGGGGGGCGAACACCGGGGAGCTGTTTTTT.